This T cell receptor beta chain comes out of a study of cytomegalovirus exposure and HLA in healthy donors. Study overall: The platform used for the 110 or so validation repertoires matched that of the roughly 700 first-cohort repertoires, a later analysis reported.

The donors were members of the validation cohort, which comprised under 150 subjects and was separate from the first cohort of some 680 subjects. The data were produced by immunoSEQ multiplex PCR, yet TCRdb's version contains in-frame clones alone and is incomplete. The sample yields about 160,000 clones, 89% seen once. The sample consisted of PBMCs. The receptor was derived from a woman aged 18-29 years in good health and CMV-seropositive.

CDR3 residues: CASSVDDVGEGADTEAFF. CDR3 DNA sequence: TGTGCCAGCAGCGTAGACGATGTCGGGGAGGGTGCGGACACTGAAGCTTTCTTT. The chain couples TRBV9 to TRBJ1-1; D not resolved. The CDR3 loop spans 18 amino acids. Trimming removed 0 bases at V and 3 bases at J, with 21 bases between. Looked up from germline, CDR1 is SGDLS and CDR2 is YYNGEE. The complete variable domain, with remaining parts taken from reference TRBV9 and TRBJ1-1, reads DSGVTQTPKHLITATGQRVTLRCSPRSGDLSVYWYQQSLDQGLQFLIQYYNGEERAKGNILERFSAQQFPDLHSELNLSSLELGDSALYFCASSVDDVGEGADTEAFFGQGTRLTVV.